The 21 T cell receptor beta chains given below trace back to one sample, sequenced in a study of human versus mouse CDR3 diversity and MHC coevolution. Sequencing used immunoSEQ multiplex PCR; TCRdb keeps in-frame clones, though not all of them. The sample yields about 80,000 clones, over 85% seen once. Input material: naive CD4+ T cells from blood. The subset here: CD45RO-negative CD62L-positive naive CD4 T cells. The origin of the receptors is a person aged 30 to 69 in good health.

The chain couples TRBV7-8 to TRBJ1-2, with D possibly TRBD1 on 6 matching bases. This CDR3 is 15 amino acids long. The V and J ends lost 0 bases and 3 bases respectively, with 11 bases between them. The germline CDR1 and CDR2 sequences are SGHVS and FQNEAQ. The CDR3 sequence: CASSLAQGSDYGYTF. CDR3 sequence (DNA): TGTGCCAGCAGCTTAGCGCAGGGGTCCGACTATGGCTACACCTTC.

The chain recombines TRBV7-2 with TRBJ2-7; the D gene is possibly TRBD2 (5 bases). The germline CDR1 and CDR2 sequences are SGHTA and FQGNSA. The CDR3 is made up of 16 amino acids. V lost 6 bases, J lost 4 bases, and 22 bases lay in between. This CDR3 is CASSFHSGNDGYEQYF. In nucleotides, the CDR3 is TGTGCCAGCAGTTTCCATTCGGGAAACGACGGGTACGAGCAGTACTTC. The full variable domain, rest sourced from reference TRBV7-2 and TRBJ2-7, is GAGVSQSPSNKVTEKGKDVELRCDPISGHTALYWYRQSLGQGLEFLIYFQGNSAPDKSGLPSDRFSAERTGGSVSTLTIQRTQQEDSAVYLCASSFHSGNDGYEQYFGPGTRLTVT.

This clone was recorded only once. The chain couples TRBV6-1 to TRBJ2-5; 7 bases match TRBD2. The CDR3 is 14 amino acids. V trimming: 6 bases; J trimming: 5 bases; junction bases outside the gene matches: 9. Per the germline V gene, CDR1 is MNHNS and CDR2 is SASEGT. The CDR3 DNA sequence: TGTGCCAGCAGCTGGGGAGGGCGGCGGGAGACCCAGTACTTC. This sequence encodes CASSWGGRRETQYF.

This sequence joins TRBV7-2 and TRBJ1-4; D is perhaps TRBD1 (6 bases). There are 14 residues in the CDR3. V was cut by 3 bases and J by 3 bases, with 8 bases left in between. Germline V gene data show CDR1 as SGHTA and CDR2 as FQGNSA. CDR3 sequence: CASSFQGSNEKLFF. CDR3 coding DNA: TGTGCCAGCAGCTTTCAGGGGTCTAATGAAAAACTGTTTTTT.

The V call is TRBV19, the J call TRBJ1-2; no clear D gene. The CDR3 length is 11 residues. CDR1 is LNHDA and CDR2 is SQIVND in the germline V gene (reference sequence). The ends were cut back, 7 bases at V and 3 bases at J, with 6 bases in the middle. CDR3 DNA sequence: TGTGCCAGTAACGACTACTATGGCTACACCTTC. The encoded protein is CASNDYYGYTF.

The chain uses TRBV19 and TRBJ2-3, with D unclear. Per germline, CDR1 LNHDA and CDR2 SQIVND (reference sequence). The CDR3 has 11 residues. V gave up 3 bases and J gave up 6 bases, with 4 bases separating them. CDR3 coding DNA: TGTGCCAGTAGTATCCTGGATACGCAGTATTTT. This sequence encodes CASSILDTQYF. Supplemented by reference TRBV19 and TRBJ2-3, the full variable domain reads DGGITQSPKYLFRKEGQNVTLSCEQNLNHDAMYWYRQDPGQGLRLIYYSQIVNDFQKGDIAEGYSVSREKKESFPLTVTSAQKNPTAFYLCASSILDTQYFGPGTRLTVL.

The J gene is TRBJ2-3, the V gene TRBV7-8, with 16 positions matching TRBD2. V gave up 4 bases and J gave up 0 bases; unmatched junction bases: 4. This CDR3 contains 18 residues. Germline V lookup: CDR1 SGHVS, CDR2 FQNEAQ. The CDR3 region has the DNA TGTGCCAGCAGCTCGGGACTAGCGGGAGGGGACAGCACAGATACGCAGTATTTT. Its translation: CASSSGLAGGDSTDTQYF.

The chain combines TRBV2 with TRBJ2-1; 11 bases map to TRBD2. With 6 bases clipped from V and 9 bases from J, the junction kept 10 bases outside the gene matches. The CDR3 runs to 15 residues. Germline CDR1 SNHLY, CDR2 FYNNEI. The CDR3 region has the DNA TGTGCCAGCAGGGCAACTAGCGGGAGAGCGGGTGAGCAGTTCTTC. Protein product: CASRATSGRAGEQFF.

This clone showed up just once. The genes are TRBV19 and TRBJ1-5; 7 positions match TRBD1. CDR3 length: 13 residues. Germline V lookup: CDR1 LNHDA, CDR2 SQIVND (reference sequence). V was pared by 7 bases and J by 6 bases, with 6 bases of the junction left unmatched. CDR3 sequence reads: CASNPDRVQPQHF. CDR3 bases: TGTGCCAGTAACCCCGACAGGGTTCAGCCCCAGCATTTT.

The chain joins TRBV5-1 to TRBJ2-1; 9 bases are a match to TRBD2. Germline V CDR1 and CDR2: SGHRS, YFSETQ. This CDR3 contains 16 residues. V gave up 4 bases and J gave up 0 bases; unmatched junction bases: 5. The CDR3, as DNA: TGCGCCAGCAGCGACATTAGCGGGAGCTCCTACAATGAGCAGTTCTTC. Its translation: CASSDISGSSYNEQFF.

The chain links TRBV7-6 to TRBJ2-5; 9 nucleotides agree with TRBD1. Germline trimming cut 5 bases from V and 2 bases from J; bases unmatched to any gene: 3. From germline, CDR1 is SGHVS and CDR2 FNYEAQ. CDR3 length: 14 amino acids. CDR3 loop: CASSPGTGQETQYF. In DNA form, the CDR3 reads TGTGCCAGCAGCCCCGGGACAGGGCAAGAGACCCAGTACTTC. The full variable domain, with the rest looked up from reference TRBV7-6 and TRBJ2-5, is GAGVSQSPRYKVTKRGQDVALRCDPISGHVSLYWYRQALGQGPEFLTYFNYEAQQDKSGLPNDRFSAERPEGSISTLTIQRTEQRDSAMYRCASSPGTGQETQYFGPGTRLLVL.

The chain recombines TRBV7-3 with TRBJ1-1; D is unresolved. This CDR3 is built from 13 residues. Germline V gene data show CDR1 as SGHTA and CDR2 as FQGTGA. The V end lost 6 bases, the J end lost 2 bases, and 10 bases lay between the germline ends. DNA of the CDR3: TGTGCCAGCAGTGTGACGGGAAACACTGAAGCTTTCTTT. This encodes CASSVTGNTEAFF.

The CDR3 coding sequence is TGTGCTAGTGGTTTGGGCAGCACTAACTACAATGAGCAGTTCTTC. Amino acid sequence: CASGLGSTNYNEQFF. This chain uses TRBV12-5 with TRBJ2-1; D is unresolved. Germline-derived CDR1 and CDR2 are LGHNT and FRNRAP. Trimming took 1 base from V and 3 from J, leaving 10 bases between them. CDR3 size: 15 residues.

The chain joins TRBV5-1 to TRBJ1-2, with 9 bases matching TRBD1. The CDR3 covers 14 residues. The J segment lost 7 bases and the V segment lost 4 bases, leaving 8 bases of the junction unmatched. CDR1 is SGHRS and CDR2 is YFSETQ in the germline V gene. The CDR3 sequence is CASSPGQGSFGYTF. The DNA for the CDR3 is TGCGCCAGCAGCCCGGGACAGGGAAGTTTTGGCTACACCTTC.

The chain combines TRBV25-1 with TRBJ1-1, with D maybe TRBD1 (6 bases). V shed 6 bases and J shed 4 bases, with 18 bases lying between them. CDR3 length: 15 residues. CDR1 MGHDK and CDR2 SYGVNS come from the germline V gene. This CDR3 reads CASRETTGRGTEAFF. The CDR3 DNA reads TGTGCCAGCAGAGAAACGACAGGACGGGGCACTGAAGCTTTCTTT.

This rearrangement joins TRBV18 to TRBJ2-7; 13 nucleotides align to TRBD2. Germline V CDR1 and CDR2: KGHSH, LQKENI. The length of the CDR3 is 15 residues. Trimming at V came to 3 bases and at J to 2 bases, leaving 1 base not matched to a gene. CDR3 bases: TGTGCCAGCTCACCCGGACTAGCGGGAGCCTACGAGCAGTACTTC. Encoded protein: CASSPGLAGAYEQYF.

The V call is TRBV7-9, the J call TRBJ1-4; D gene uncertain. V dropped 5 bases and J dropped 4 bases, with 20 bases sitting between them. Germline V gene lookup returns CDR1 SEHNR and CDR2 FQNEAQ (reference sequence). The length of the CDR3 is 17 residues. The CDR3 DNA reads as TGTGCCAGCAGCCTTAGTCCCTCCGGGAGCCTTAATGAAAAACTGTTTTTT. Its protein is CASSLSPSGSLNEKLFF. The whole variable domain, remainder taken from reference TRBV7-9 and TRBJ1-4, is DTGVSQNPRHKITKRGQNVTFRCDPISEHNRLYWYRQTLGQGPEFLTYFQNEAQLEKSRLLSDRFSAERPKGSFSTLEIQRTEQGDSAMYLCASSLSPSGSLNEKLFFGSGTQLSVL.

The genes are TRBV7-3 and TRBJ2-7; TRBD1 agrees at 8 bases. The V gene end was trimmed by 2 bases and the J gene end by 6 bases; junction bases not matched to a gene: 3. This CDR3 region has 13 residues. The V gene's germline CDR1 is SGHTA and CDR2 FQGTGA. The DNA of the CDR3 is TGTGCCAGCAGCTTAGCAGGGGGCAGCGAGCAGTACTTC. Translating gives CASSLAGGSEQYF. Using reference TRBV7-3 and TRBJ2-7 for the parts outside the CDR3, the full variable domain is GAGVSQTPSNKVTEKGKYVELRCDPISGHTALYWYRQSLGQGPEFLIYFQGTGAADDSGLPNDRFFAVRPEGSVSTLKIQRTERGDSAVYLCASSLAGGSEQYFGPGTRLTVT.

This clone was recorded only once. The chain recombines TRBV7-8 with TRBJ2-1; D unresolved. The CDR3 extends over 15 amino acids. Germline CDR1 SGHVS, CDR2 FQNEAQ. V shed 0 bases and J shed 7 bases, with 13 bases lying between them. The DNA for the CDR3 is TGTGCCAGCAGCTTAGCGATGGCGGTCTGGAATGAGCAGTTCTTC. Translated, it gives CASSLAMAVWNEQFF.

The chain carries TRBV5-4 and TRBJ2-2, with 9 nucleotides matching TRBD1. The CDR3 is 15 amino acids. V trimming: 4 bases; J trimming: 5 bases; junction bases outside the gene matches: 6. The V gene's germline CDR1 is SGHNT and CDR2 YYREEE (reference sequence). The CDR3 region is CASSAGTGWTGELFF. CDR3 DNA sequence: TGTGCCAGCAGCGCCGGGACAGGGTGGACCGGGGAGCTGTTTTTT. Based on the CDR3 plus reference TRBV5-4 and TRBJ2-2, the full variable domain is ETGVTQSPTHLIKTRGQQVTLRCSSQSGHNTVSWYQQALGQGPQFIFQYYREEENGRGNFPPRFSGLQFPNYSSELNVNALELDDSALYLCASSAGTGWTGELFFGEGSRLTVL.

The CDR3 region is CASSNDRGSDTQYF. Written as DNA, the CDR3 is TGTGCCAGCAGTAACGATCGGGGATCAGATACGCAGTATTTT. V usage is TRBV9 and J usage is TRBJ2-3; possibly TRBD2 for D (5 bases). V was shortened by 5 bases and J by 4 bases, with 14 bases between the two germline ends. Germline loops: CDR1 SGDLS, CDR2 YYNGEE. The CDR3 spans 14 residues.